The source of this T cell receptor beta chain is a study of cytomegalovirus exposure and HLA in healthy donors. Findings and limits, study-wide: Three chains tied to CMV proved CMV antigen-specific in vitro.

Clones were sequenced by immunoSEQ multiplex PCR, and TCRdb holds only the in-frame ones, with some missing. Of 190,000 or so clones listed, 84% were seen once; the top ten hold around 15%. This clone was counted once. Its antigen is not known. The CDR3 has 15 amino acids. V dropped 0 bases and J dropped 5 bases, with 10 bases sitting between them. Germline V gene sequence: CDR1 SNHLY, CDR2 FYNNEI. The sample was PBMCs. The TCR sequence derives from a woman in her twenties or thirties in good health and CMV-seropositive. V and J are TRBV2 and TRBJ1-4; no firm D call. CDR3 in amino acids: CASSEAALGNEKLFF. CDR3 sequence (DNA): TGTGCCAGCAGTGAAGCCGCCCTGGGCAATGAAAAACTGTTTTTT. The full variable domain, with the rest looked up from reference TRBV2 and TRBJ1-4, is EPEVTQTPSHQVTQMGQEVILRCVPISNHLYFYWYRQILGQKVEFLVSFYNNEISEKSEIFDDQFSVERPDGSNFTLKIRSTKLEDSAMYFCASSEAALGNEKLFFGSGTQLSVL.